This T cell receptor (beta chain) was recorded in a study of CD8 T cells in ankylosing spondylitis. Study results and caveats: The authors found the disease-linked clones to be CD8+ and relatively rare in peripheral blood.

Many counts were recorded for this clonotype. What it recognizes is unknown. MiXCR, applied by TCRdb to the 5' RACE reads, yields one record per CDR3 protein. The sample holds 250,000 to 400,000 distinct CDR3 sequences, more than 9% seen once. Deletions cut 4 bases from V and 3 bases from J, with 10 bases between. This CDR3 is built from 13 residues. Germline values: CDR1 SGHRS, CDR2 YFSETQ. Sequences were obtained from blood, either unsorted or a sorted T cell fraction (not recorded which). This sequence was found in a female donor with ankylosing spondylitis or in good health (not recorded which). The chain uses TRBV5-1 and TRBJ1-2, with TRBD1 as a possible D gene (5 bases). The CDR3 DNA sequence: TGCGCCAGCAGCCTAGGGGAACACTATGGCTACACCTTC. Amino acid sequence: CASSLGEHYGYTF.